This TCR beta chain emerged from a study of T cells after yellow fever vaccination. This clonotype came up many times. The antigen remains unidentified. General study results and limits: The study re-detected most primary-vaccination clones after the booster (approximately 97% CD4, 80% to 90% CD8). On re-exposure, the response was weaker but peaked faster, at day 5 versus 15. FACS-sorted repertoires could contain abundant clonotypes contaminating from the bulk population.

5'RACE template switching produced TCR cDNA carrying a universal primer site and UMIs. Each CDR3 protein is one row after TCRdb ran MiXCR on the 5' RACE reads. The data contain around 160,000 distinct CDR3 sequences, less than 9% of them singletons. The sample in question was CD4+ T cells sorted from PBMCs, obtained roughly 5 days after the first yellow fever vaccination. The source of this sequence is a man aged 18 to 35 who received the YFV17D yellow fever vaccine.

DNA of the CDR3: TGCAGTGCTAGCCCAGCGGGTTCCTACAATGAGCAGTTCTTC. Its translation is CSASPAGSYNEQFF. This chain joins TRBV20-1 and TRBJ2-1; D is perhaps TRBD2 (6 bases). The V gene lost 3 bases and the J gene lost 1 base, with 10 bases spanning the gap. The CDR3 is 14 amino acids. The germline gives CDR1 DFQATT, CDR2 SNEGSKA (reference sequence).